This TCR beta chain was captured in a study of response to subunit inactivated influenza vaccine. Whole-study findings and limits: New T cells are recruited in small numbers by each seasonal influenza vaccination, according to the authors' suggestion.

V lost 4 bases, J lost 2 bases, and 4 bases stayed unmatched. Germline V lookup: CDR1 SGDLS, CDR2 YYNGEE. The CDR3 runs to 15 residues. This clonotype was counted a few times. Antigen: not known. TCRdb passed the RT-PCR reads through MiXCR, listing each CDR3 protein once. This table has about 530,000 distinct CDR3 sequences, roughly 12% appearing once. This sequence originates from a man over 45 who received an inactivated influenza vaccine. The rearrangement links TRBV9 to TRBJ2-7; 12 positions match TRBD2. The sequenced sample was PBMCs from blood, obtained on the day of vaccination. CDR3 sequence reads: CASSHGTSGPYEQYF. CDR3 sequence (DNA): TGTGCCAGCAGCCACGGGACTAGCGGGCCCTACGAGCAGTACTTC.